These T cell receptor beta chains were read from a single sample in a study of T cells in Graves' hyperthyroidism and ophthalmopathy. TCRdb fed the multiplex PCR reads into MiXCR, producing one record per CDR3 protein. The sample lists 360,000 or so distinct CDR3 sequences; nearly 15% were seen once. Input material: blood. The receptors were sampled from a woman aged 55-69 years with Graves' ophthalmopathy. The CDR3 runs from the conserved cysteine through the conserved F or W. The D gene is left open where the match is weak. For some rows the clone size is stated as once, few or many, or as a class when expanded; others skip it.

TRBJ1-1	many	TRBV7-3	13	TRBD1	CASSRIRGTEAFF	TGTGCCAGCAGCCGGATCAGGGGGACTGAAGCTTTCTTT
TRBJ2-3	many	TRBV11-2	15	TRBD1	CASSFPGGYTDTQYF	TGTGCCAGCAGCTTCCCAGGGGGTTACACAGATACGCAGTATTTT
TRBJ2-2	NA	TRBV9	16	NA	CASTTRVGTNTGELFF	TGTGCCAGCACCACAAGGGTCGGGACGAACACCGGGGAGCTGTTTTTT
TRBJ2-4	many	TRBV20-1	14	NA	CSANSGLAKNIQYF	TGCAGTGCTAATTCTGGCCTAGCCAAAAACATTCAGTACTTC
TRBJ2-3	NA	TRBV9	13	NA	CASSVEDTDTQYF	TGTGCCAGCAGCGTAGAAGACACAGATACGCAGTATTTT
TRBJ2-7	many	TRBV7-9	15	TRBD2	CASSYSTSGGYEQYF	TGTGCCAGCAGCTATTCGACTAGCGGGGGCTACGAGCAGTACTTC
TRBJ2-1	few	TRBV19	15	NA	CASSGRRIPYNEQFF	TGTGCCAGTAGTGGCAGGAGAATTCCCTACAATGAGCAGTTCTTC
TRBJ2-7	few	TRBV20-1	15	NA	CSAVPAELRTYEQYF	TGCAGTGCGGTTCCGGCGGAGCTTAGAACCTACGAGCAGTACTTC
TRBJ2-1	many	TRBV5-1	15	NA	CASSLDGSSYNEQFF	TGCGCCAGCAGCTTGGACGGGAGCTCCTACAATGAGCAGTTCTTC
TRBJ2-2	few	TRBV2	14	NA	CASSELPNTGELFF	TGTGCCAGCAGTGAACTGCCGAACACCGGGGAGCTGTTTTTT